A single sample is the source of the 9 T cell receptor beta chains below, sequenced in a study of tumor-infiltrating lymphocytes in primary liver carcinoma. DNA and RNA were both co-extracted from 20-30 mg of bulk tissue that had not been sorted. Total RNA amounting to around 530 ng was the source from which TCR beta cDNA was made with a constant-region primer. Three rounds of nested multiplex PCR with slightly modified ARM-PCR produced TCR beta libraries. TRBV1-TRBV30 forward primers paired with a C-beta reverse primer were used in the first two PCR rounds, which ran approximately 10 cycles each. One entry per CDR3 protein, called by TCRdb with MiXCR from the multiplex PCR reads. This table has 90,000 to 100,000 distinct CDR3 sequences, roughly 69% appearing once. Sequencing input: liver tumor tissue from sampling region 5. Subset in this sample: tumor region T5, tumor centre. Receptor source: a woman aged 60-75 years with primary liver carcinoma and hepatitis B virus infection.

The table lists this clonotype with a count of one. It is likely a read error, because the conserved phenylalanine at the end of the CDR3 is missing. The DNA is omitted, as the CDR3 cannot be located on it reliably, and the CDR3 follows TCRdb's listing. V usage is TRBV11-1 and J usage is TRBJ2-1; the table's D call, TRBD2, has no DNA check behind it. The germline V gene encodes CDR1 SGHAT and CDR2 FQDESV (reference sequence). The length of the CDR3 is 14 amino acids, counting both ends. CDR3: CASSLVGGSNEQSL.

Remarks on this clonotype: The junction departs from germline at one end; a sequencing error may be responsible. The chain couples TRBV29-1 to TRBJ2-2, with D perhaps TRBD2 (6 bases). The CDR3 spans 14 residues. Looked up from germline, CDR1 is SQVTM and CDR2 is ANQGSEA. The CDR3: CSVMSGWNTGELFF. CDR3 sequence (DNA): TGCAGCGTTATGAGCGGGTGGAACACCGGGGAGCTCTTTTTT.

Points on this clonotype: The CDR3 end shows no conserved phenylalanine or tryptophan, and so a read error is likely. The CDR3 loop reads CASSREGGGTYEQYS. The CDR3, as DNA: TGTGCCAGCAGCCGAGAGGGGGGGGGCACCTATGAGCAGTACTCC. The V gene is TRBV11-2, the J gene TRBJ2-7, with a tentative D call TRBD2 (7 bases). Germline assignment: CDR1 SGHAT and CDR2 FQNNGV. The CDR3 is 15 residues long.

The chain uses TRBV29-1 and TRBJ2-3; the D is unclear. Per germline, CDR1 SQVTM and CDR2 ANQGSEA. V was cut by 1 base and J by 4 bases, with 9 bases left in between. The CDR3 is 13 amino acids. CDR3 DNA sequence: TGCAGCGTTGAAGTTGAAGGCGCAGATACGCAGTATTTT. Protein product: CSVEVEGADTQYF.

The V and J genes are TRBV29-1 and TRBJ2-1; 7 nucleotides agree with TRBD2. Germline V gene data show CDR1 as SQVTM and CDR2 as ANQGSEA. There are 11 residues in the CDR3. V trimming: 7 bases; J trimming: 10 bases; junction bases outside the gene matches: 7. CDR3 residues: CSAWAGEEQFF. The CDR3 nucleotides are TGCAGCGCGTGGGCGGGAGAGGAGCAGTTCTTC.

With respect to this clonotype: Likely a read error: the CDR3 ends without its conserved phenylalanine or tryptophan. This chain links TRBV11-2 with TRBJ2-5; 7 nucleotides line up with TRBD2. Germline V gives CDR1 SGHAT, CDR2 FQNNGV. The CDR3 loop spans 14 amino acids. The CDR3 protein is CASSLAGGGETQYL. The CDR3 DNA is TGTGCCAGCAGCTTAGCGGGAGGAGGGGAGACACAGTACCTC.

In the case of this clonotype: The final CDR3 position lacks the conserved phenylalanine or tryptophan, pointing to a likely read error. The chain has TRBV12-3 or TRBV12-4 and TRBJ2-1; 8 bases match TRBD2. V dropped 7 bases and J dropped 8; count of bases not matched to a gene: 7. This CDR3 region has 13 residues. CDR3 in amino acids: CASTEVAGHEQFC. In DNA, the CDR3 is TGTGCCAGCACAGAAGTAGCGGGACATGAGCAGTTCTGC.

A single count supports this clonotype. At one end, the junction sequence differs from germline, possibly due to a read error. The J gene is TRBJ2-2, the V gene TRBV11-2; 10 nucleotides match TRBD2. The germline V gene has CDR1 SGHAT and CDR2 FQNNGV. CDR3 length: 19 amino acids. The CDR3 bases are TGTGCCAGCAGTCCCGACCTCGGGACTAGCGAGATGGGGACCGGGGAGCTATTTTTT. The encoded protein is CASSPDLGTSEMGTGELFF.

Notes on this clonotype: This may stem from a read error, because a much larger clone lies one nucleotide away. The rearrangement links TRBV7-8 to TRBJ2-5, with D tentatively TRBD1 (5 bases). The V gene lost 5 bases and the J gene lost 0 bases, with 7 bases spanning the gap. Germline lookup yields CDR1 SGHVS and CDR2 FQNEAQ. The CDR3 has 13 residues. For the CDR3, the DNA is TGTGCCAGCAGCGGGGCCTACCAAGAGACCCAGTACTTC. Residues: CASSGAYQETQYF.